This T cell receptor beta chain was retrieved from a study of metastatic and nonmetastatic thyroid tumors. Turning to the study itself: Patients with malignant and benign thyroid disease provided blood and tumor or nodule tissue, whose repertoires were compared.

Patients had received no treatment of any kind before thyroid surgery. There are 16 residues in the CDR3. J gave up 2 bases and V 6 bases, and 12 bases lay outside the gene matches. Study-wide points: Malignant thyroid tumors reportedly exceeded benign nodules significantly in TCR beta diversity, with the difference appearing in blood and tumor.

In regard to this clone: Antigen unknown.

TCRdb redid the clone calls on the PCR reads using MiXCR. The repertoire holds fewer than 35,000 clones, with roughly a sixth as singletons. This TCR was recovered from a male donor with papillary thyroid cancer or a benign thyroid nodule (not recorded which). Some clones in this sample may be carry-over from other donors' samples. The chain uses TRBV12-3 or TRBV12-4 and TRBJ2-5; 7 bases are a match to TRBD2. The source material was blood. This CDR3 reads CASSLSRASGQETQYF. In DNA form, the CDR3 reads TGTGCCAGCAGCCTCTCTCGGGCTAGCGGACAAGAGACCCAGTACTTC.